The rows below give T cell receptor beta chains drawn from one sample of a study of cytotoxic CD8 clonotypes in ibrutinib-treated CLL. Method: immunoSEQ multiplex PCR; TCRdb's copy keeps in-frame clones and lacks some. Altogether about 130,000 clones are present, 79% being singletons, with the ten largest covering about 13%. The sample was PBMCs, taken after 12 months of ibrutinib treatment. The receptors come from a human donor with chronic lymphocytic leukemia. CDR3s include the opening cysteine and the closing phenylalanine or tryptophan. Fields, in order: J gene, V gene, D gene, clone size, CDR3 length, CDR3 protein, CDR3 DNA. The D gene is left open where the match is weak. The size field is filled for only some rows; it gives once, few, many or a size class.

TRBJ2-5,TRBV11-2,.,.,13,CASSFGFGKTQYF,TGTGCCAGCAGCTTCGGGTTCGGAAAGACCCAGTACTTC
TRBJ1-5,TRBV5-4,.,.,16,CASSLGGGYSNQPQHF,TGTGCCAGCAGCTTGGGCGGAGGATATAGCAATCAGCCCCAGCATTTT
TRBJ2-7,TRBV18,.,.,15,CASSPPTSSSYEQYF,TGTGCCAGCTCACCACCGACCTCAAGCTCCTACGAGCAGTACTTC
TRBJ2-1,TRBV2,TRBD2,.,14,CASTGGLTYNEQFF,TGTGCCAGCACCGGGGGACTAACCTACAATGAGCAGTTCTTC
TRBJ2-1,TRBV27,TRBD2,.,17,CASRSLGLAGARDEQFF,TGTGCCAGCAGAAGTTTGGGACTAGCGGGAGCGAGGGATGAGCAGTTCTTC
TRBJ2-5,TRBV11-2,.,.,12,CASGLRYDRLYF,TGTGCCAGCGGTCTAAGATATGACAGGTTGTACTTC
TRBJ2-5,TRBV4-3,TRBD1,.,14,CASSPTGVHETQYF,TGCGCCAGCAGCCCGACAGGGGTCCACGAGACCCAGTACTTC
TRBJ1-2,TRBV7-9,.,.,15,CASSPPWGPIYGYTF,TGTGCCAGCAGCCCCCCGTGGGGACCAATCTATGGCTACACCTTC
TRBJ2-7,TRBV6-1,.,.,13,CASSEGLPYEQYF,TGTGCCAGCAGTGAGGGGCTTCCCTACGAGCAGTACTTC
TRBJ2-7,TRBV2,.,.,15,CASSVRQGSSYEQYF,TGTGCCAGCAGTGTCCGGCAGGGTTCATCCTACGAGCAGTACTTC
TRBJ2-7,TRBV4-3,TRBD1,.,15,CASSLYRDRGVEQYF,TGCGCCAGCAGCTTATACCGGGACAGGGGAGTCGAGCAGTACTTC
TRBJ2-2,TRBV6-5,TRBD2,.,16,CASSSWTSGSSGELFF,TGTGCCAGCAGTTCTTGGACTAGCGGGAGTTCCGGGGAGCTGTTTTTT
TRBJ1-3,TRBV5-1,.,.,16,CASTSTVGGSGNTIYF,TGCGCCAGCACCTCTACGGTGGGGGGCTCTGGAAACACCATATATTTT
TRBJ2-1,TRBV5-1,.,.,15,CASSLGQNSYNEQFF,TGCGCCAGCAGCTTGGGACAGAACTCCTACAATGAGCAGTTCTTC
TRBJ2-7,TRBV7-2,.,.,12,CASSLDLYEQYF,TGTGCCAGCAGCTTAGATCTTTACGAGCAGTACTTC
TRBJ1-5,TRBV5-1,.,.,15,CASSLGLSGNQPQHF,TGCGCCAGCAGCTTGGGCCTGAGTGGCAATCAGCCCCAGCATTTT
TRBJ2-7,TRBV7-2,.,.,15,CASSLAGYPSYEQYF,TGTGCCAGCAGCTTAGCAGGATACCCGTCCTACGAGCAGTACTTC
TRBJ1-2,TRBV28,TRBD1,.,14,CASTEAGTAYGYTF,TGTGCCAGCACCGAGGCCGGGACAGCCTATGGCTACACCTTC
TRBJ1-3,TRBV18,.,.,15,CASSKGPISGNTIYF,TGTGCCAGCTCCAAGGGACCGATCTCTGGAAACACCATATATTTT
TRBJ1-5,TRBV9,.,few,14,CASSPAGSNQPQHF,TGTGCCAGCAGCCCCGCGGGGAGCAATCAGCCCCAGCATTTT
TRBJ2-7,TRBV11-3,.,once,13,CASSPRGGYEQYF,TGTGCCAGCAGCCCTAGGGGAGGCTACGAGCAGTACTTC
TRBJ2-2,TRBV18,.,.,15,CASSPRDTMTGELFF,TGTGCCAGCTCACCAAGGGACACAATGACCGGGGAGCTGTTTTTT
TRBJ2-2,TRBV6-1,.,.,11,CATREVGELFF,TGTGCCACCAGGGAGGTCGGGGAGCTGTTTTTT
TRBJ1-2,TRBV6-5,.,few,15,CASSYSSQIGYGYTF,TGTGCCAGCAGTTACTCTAGTCAGATTGGCTATGGCTACACCTTC
TRBJ1-1,TRBV6-5,.,.,13,CASSYGGDTEAFF,TGTGCCAGCAGTTACGGCGGGGATACTGAAGCTTTCTTT
TRBJ2-7,TRBV11-2,.,few,12,CASSFPVGEQYF,TGTGCCAGCAGCTTCCCGGTTGGCGAGCAGTACTTC
TRBJ2-5,TRBV5-1,TRBD1,.,20,CASSASTLLGTGSPQETQYF,TGCGCCAGCAGCGCCTCAACACTACTCGGGACAGGTAGTCCCCAAGAGACCCAGTACTTC
TRBJ2-5,TRBV7-2,TRBD2,.,18,CASSSGGPSGSLPGTQYF,TGTGCCAGCAGCTCCGGGGGACCTAGCGGGAGTCTTCCGGGGACCCAGTACTTC
TRBJ2-7,TRBV7-9,TRBD1,once,15,CASSTETGTTYEQYF,TGTGCCAGCAGCACAGAGACAGGGACAACCTACGAGCAGTACTTC
TRBJ2-7,TRBV7-9,.,.,12,CASSYGTQEQYF,TGTGCCAGCAGCTACGGGACACAGGAGCAGTACTTC
TRBJ1-1,TRBV5-1,.,.,13,CASSFYTYTEAFF,TGCGCCAGCAGCTTTTACACTTACACTGAAGCTTTCTTT
TRBJ1-2,TRBV5-4,.,.,11,CASSLDYGYTF,TGTGCCAGCAGCTTGGACTATGGCTACACCTTC
TRBJ2-4,TRBV5-4,TRBD2,few,17,CASSLALAGGTLNIQYF,TGTGCCAGCAGCTTGGCGCTAGCGGGAGGGACGTTGAACATTCAGTACTTC
TRBJ2-1,TRBV9,.,.,12,CASSVGAPEQFF,TGTGCCAGCAGCGTAGGCGCGCCCGAGCAGTTCTTC
TRBJ1-2,TRBV21-1,.,.,21,CASSKNLGLRDQRRGTYGYTF,TGTGCCAGCAGCAAAAATTTAGGGCTCCGAGATCAACGGCGCGGCACCTATGGCTACACCTTC
TRBJ2-3,TRBV30,.,.,11,CAWSVGDTQYF,TGTGCCTGGAGTGTCGGAGATACGCAGTATTTT
TRBJ2-4,TRBV2,.,.,14,CASRTDIYKNIQYF,TGTGCCAGCAGGACGGACATATACAAAAACATTCAGTACTTC
TRBJ1-2,TRBV19,.,many,14,CASSISGENYGYTF,TGTGCCAGTAGTATCTCGGGCGAGAACTATGGCTACACCTTC
TRBJ2-7,TRBV6-4,TRBD1,.,13,CASSRTGIDEQYF,TGTGCCAGCAGTCGGACAGGGATCGACGAGCAGTACTTC
TRBJ1-4,TRBV4-3,.,.,12,CASSRHHSKLFF,TGCGCCAGCAGCCGACACCACTCAAAACTGTTTTTT
TRBJ1-2,TRBV28,.,.,13,CASTTGANYGYTF,TGTGCCAGTACGACTGGAGCTAACTATGGCTACACCTTC
TRBJ1-2,TRBV5-4,TRBD1,.,15,CASSPPDREAYGYTF,TGTGCCAGCAGCCCTCCGGACAGGGAGGCCTATGGCTACACCTTC
TRBJ1-5,TRBV27,.,.,14,CASSPPNSNQPQHF,TGTGCCAGCAGTCCTCCCAATAGCAATCAGCCCCAGCATTTT
TRBJ2-3,TRBV18,TRBD1,.,15,CASSPTGQGTDTQYF,TGTGCCAGCTCGCCCACGGGACAGGGTACTGATACGCAGTATTTT
TRBJ1-2,TRBV6-6,TRBD1,few,14,CASSYLTGSDGYTF,TGTGCCAGCAGTTATCTGACAGGGAGCGATGGCTACACCTTC
TRBJ2-1,TRBV13,TRBD2,.,15,CASSGTSGRYNEQFF,TGTGCCAGCAGTGGGACTAGCGGGAGGTACAATGAGCAGTTCTTC
TRBJ2-1,TRBV11-3,TRBD1,.,19,CASSPGQGEWREGYNEQFF,TGTGCCAGCAGCCCGGGACAGGGGGAGTGGCGGGAGGGTTACAATGAGCAGTTCTTC
TRBJ2-7,TRBV5-4,.,.,12,CASSSEWHEQYF,TGTGCCAGCAGCTCGGAGTGGCACGAGCAGTACTTC
TRBJ2-3,TRBV7-8,.,.,14,CASSYSGWTDTQYF,TGTGCCAGCAGCTACAGCGGGTGGACAGATACGCAGTATTTT
TRBJ1-2,TRBV6-5,.,.,14,CASRLPGMDYGYTF,TGTGCCAGCAGGCTCCCAGGGATGGACTATGGCTACACCTTC
TRBJ2-5,TRBV27,TRBD2,.,15,CASSLSRLAAETQYF,TGTGCCAGCAGTTTATCCAGACTAGCTGCGGAGACCCAGTACTTC
TRBJ2-7,TRBV30,.,.,17,CAWREVGFGRVSYEQYF,TGTGCCTGGAGGGAGGTGGGATTCGGCCGGGTTTCCTACGAGCAGTACTTC
TRBJ1-1,TRBV30,.,once,13,CAWRGHSLGEAFF,TGTGCCTGGAGGGGACATTCGTTAGGAGAAGCTTTCTTT
TRBJ2-2,TRBV4-3,.,.,13,CASSPPYTGELFF,TGCGCCAGCAGCCCCCCTTACACCGGGGAGCTGTTTTTT